This T cell receptor beta chain was recorded in a study of vaccination and CD4 T cells after COVID-19. In the study overall: A vaccine, either BNT162b2 or mRNA-1273, was given to participants in two doses. Blood was drawn a median around 72 days post second dose, range 14 to 241.

Treatment defined: roughly ten-day PBMC culture with coronavirus spike peptide pools or control peptides (ViraFEST assay). The sample holds a few counts of this clonotype. Its antigen is still unknown. The germline gives CDR1 LNHDA, CDR2 SQIVND (reference sequence). Between the trimmed V and J ends, which lost 5 bases and 2 bases, there was a span of 19 bases. This CDR3 region has 16 residues. The study, taken as a whole, reports: Among convalescent patients, a median approximately 86% of reactive clones emerged only after vaccination.

Sequenced with the Oncomine TCR Beta short-read assay was DNA taken from cultured CD4+ T cells. TCRdb recomputed calls from the PCR reads with MiXCR, one row per CDR3 protein. The sample shows 6,500 to 9,500 distinct CDR3 sequences, 20% to 25% of them seen only once. The clonotype originates from a human donor who had recovered from COVID-19. Sequenced here: CD4+ T cells from blood, cultured in vitro, sampled after SARS-CoV-2 vaccination. The chain uses TRBV19 and TRBJ2-7, with D perhaps TRBD2 (6 bases). CDR3 coding DNA: TGTGCCAGTAGTTCCCTGGGAGGAGTGAGGACCTACGAGCAGTACTTC. This translates into CASSSLGGVRTYEQYF.